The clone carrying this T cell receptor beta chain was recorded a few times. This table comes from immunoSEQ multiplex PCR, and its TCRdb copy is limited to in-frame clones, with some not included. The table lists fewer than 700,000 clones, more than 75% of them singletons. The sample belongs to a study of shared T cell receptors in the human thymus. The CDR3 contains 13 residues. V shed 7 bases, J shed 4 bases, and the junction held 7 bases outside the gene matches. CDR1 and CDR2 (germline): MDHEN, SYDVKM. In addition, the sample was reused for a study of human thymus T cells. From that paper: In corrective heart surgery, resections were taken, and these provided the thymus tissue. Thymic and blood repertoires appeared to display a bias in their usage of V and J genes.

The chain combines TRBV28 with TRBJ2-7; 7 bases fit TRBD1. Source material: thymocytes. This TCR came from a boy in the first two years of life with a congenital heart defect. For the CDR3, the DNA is TGTGCCAGCAAATGGAGACAGGGATACGAGCAGTACTTC. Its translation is CASKWRQGYEQYF.